The 24 T cell receptor beta chains reported below all come from one sample, sequenced in a study of cytomegalovirus exposure and HLA in healthy donors. PCR employed 60 Vbeta and 13 Jbeta primers. Assay used: immunoSEQ multiplex PCR; TCRdb lists only in-frame clones, some missing. Altogether nearly 200,000 clones are present, more than 75% being singletons, with the ten largest covering around 1.4%. The sample consisted of PBMCs. The receptors shown here come from a man aged 25 to 40 in good health and CMV-seronegative.

The chain joins TRBV19 to TRBJ2-7; perhaps TRBD1 as D (6 bases). Deletions cut 6 bases from V and 3 bases from J, with 12 bases between. The CDR3 is 13 residues long. Per germline, CDR1 LNHDA and CDR2 SQIVND (reference sequence). In DNA, the CDR3 is TGTGCCAGTAGCCTAGGACAGCACTACGAGCAGTACTTC. Translation gives CASSLGQHYEQYF.

The V call is TRBV4-3, the J call TRBJ2-3; D gene uncertain. V lost 5 bases to trimming and J lost 3 bases, with 9 bases between them. Per the germline V gene, CDR1 is LGHNA and CDR2 is YSLEER. CDR3 size: 13 residues. CDR3 nucleotide sequence: TGCGCCAGCAGCTCGTTGAGTACAGATACGCAGTATTTT. This gives the protein CASSSLSTDTQYF.

The rearrangement uses TRBV5-1 and TRBJ1-4; D possibly corresponds to TRBD1 (5 bases). Germline CDR1 is SGHRS and CDR2 is YFSETQ. The CDR3 loop spans 15 amino acids. V shed 2 bases and J shed 3 bases, with 11 bases lying between them. CDR3 residues: CASSLGPGPNEKLFF. The CDR3 DNA sequence: TGCGCCAGCAGCTTAGGTCCAGGGCCTAATGAAAAACTGTTTTTT.

V usage is TRBV5-6 and J usage is TRBJ1-5; D is uncertain. Germline V gene lookup returns CDR1 SGHDT and CDR2 YYEEEE. This CDR3 has 13 residues. The CDR3 here is CATGPGSNQPQHF. DNA of the CDR3: TGTGCAACCGGCCCAGGTAGCAATCAGCCCCAGCATTTT.

This sequence joins TRBV6-1 and TRBJ2-3; 9 nucleotides match TRBD2. The ends lost 0 bases at V and 6 bases at J; junction bases unmatched: 10. CDR3 length equals 17 residues. CDR1 and CDR2 from the germline V gene are MNHNS and SASEGT. This CDR3 is CASSEALAGVVSDTQYF. The CDR3 DNA is TGTGCCAGCAGTGAAGCATTAGCGGGAGTTGTGTCGGATACGCAGTATTTT.

The CDR3 DNA follows: TGCGCCAGCAGCCCCGGCGGAGGGTATGGCGGCTACACCTTC. This sequence encodes CASSPGGGYGGYTF. This chain links TRBV4-1 with TRBJ1-2; D gene uncertain. CDR1 and CDR2 (germline): MGHRA, YSYEKL. The ends were cut back, 4 bases at V and 8 bases at J, with 17 bases in the middle. CDR3 length equals 14 residues.

V usage is TRBV9 and J usage is TRBJ2-7, with D possibly matching TRBD1 (6 bases). The ends were cut back, 3 bases at V and 2 bases at J, with 15 bases in the middle. The germline CDR1 and CDR2 sequences are SGDLS and YYNGEE. CDR3 length: 15 amino acids. The CDR3 DNA follows: TGTGCCAGCAGCGGCCCGGGACACGAAGCCTACGAGCAGTACTTC. Protein: CASSGPGHEAYEQYF.

CDR3 DNA: TGTGCCAGCAGTCTCCGACAGGTAGCTGGAAACACCATATATTTT. Its protein is CASSLRQVAGNTIYF. V usage is TRBV28 and J usage is TRBJ1-3; D is perhaps TRBD1 (6 bases). The CDR3 spans 15 residues. Germline CDR1 MDHEN, CDR2 SYDVKM. The V and J ends lost 5 bases and 2 bases respectively, with 13 bases between them.

The chain recombines TRBV6-1 with TRBJ2-5, with D possibly TRBD1 on 6 matching bases. Germline CDR1 MNHNS, CDR2 SASEGT. This CDR3 region has 14 residues. Trimming took off 2 bases at V and 14 bases at J, with 21 bases between the two ends. The CDR3 here is CASSETGYPYEQYF. CDR3 bases: TGTGCCAGCAGTGAAACAGGGTACCCCTACGAGCAATACTTC.

The chain joins TRBV27 to TRBJ2-7; possible D gene TRBD1, 6 bases. The germline V and J ends were trimmed by 4 bases and 3 bases, with 16 bases remaining between them. The CDR3 spans 15 residues. CDR1 and CDR2 from the germline V gene are MNHEY and SMNVEV (reference sequence). The CDR3 DNA sequence: TGTGCCAGCAGTTGGCAGGGGTCACAGGGCTACGAGCAGTACTTC. Amino acid sequence: CASSWQGSQGYEQYF.

This chain links TRBV6-6 with TRBJ2-1; D might be TRBD2 (6 bases). Per the germline V gene, CDR1 is MNHNY and CDR2 is SVGAGI (reference sequence). The CDR3 is made up of 15 amino acids. With 2 bases removed from V and 5 bases from J, the gap between germline ends came to 13 bases. The CDR3 DNA reads as TGTGCCAGCAGTTACGCGGCGGGACCCCACAATGAGCAGTTCTTC. Residues: CASSYAAGPHNEQFF.

This clone was seen more than once but under ten times. This rearrangement joins TRBV18 to TRBJ2-7; TRBD2 matches at 12 bases. Germline lookup yields CDR1 KGHSH and CDR2 LQKENI. CDR3 length equals 18 residues. V shed 3 bases, J shed 2 bases, and the junction held 11 bases outside the gene matches. The CDR3: CASSPLPPTSGGAYEQYF. The CDR3 coding sequence is TGTGCCAGCTCACCCCTACCCCCGACTAGCGGGGGTGCCTACGAGCAGTACTTC. The full variable domain, in which reference TRBV18 and TRBJ2-7 provide the parts outside the CDR3, is NAGVMQNPRHLVRRRGQEARLRCSPMKGHSHVYWYRQLPEEGLKFMVYLQKENIIDESGMPKERFSAEFPKEGPSILRIQQVVRGDSAAYFCASSPLPPTSGGAYEQYFGPGTRLTVT.

This clone was picked up a small number of times. V usage is TRBV28 and J usage is TRBJ2-1; TRBD1 might be the D (5 bases). Deletions cut 3 bases from V and 9 bases from J, with 15 bases between. Germline assignment: CDR1 MDHEN and CDR2 SYDVKM. CDR3 length: 14 amino acids. The CDR3 DNA is TGTGCCAGCAGTTTTTCCGTGCAGGGTGGTGAGCAGTTCTTC. The encoded protein is CASSFSVQGGEQFF.

The gene calls are TRBV7-2 and TRBJ2-3, with D possibly TRBD1 on 5 matching bases. Trimming shortened V by 5 bases and J by 2 bases, and 14 bases separated the two germline ends. In germline, CDR1 is SGHTA, CDR2 FQGNSA. CDR3 length: 15 residues. The CDR3 DNA follows: TGTGCCAGCAGCCGCTCGAAGGGGTCCACAGATACGCAGTATTTT. Its translation is CASSRSKGSTDTQYF.

The gene calls are TRBV4-2 and TRBJ2-3, with 12 bases that match TRBD2. The germline V gene encodes CDR1 LGHNA and CDR2 YNFKEQ. The length of the CDR3 is 18 residues. The V and J ends lost 0 bases and 0 bases, in that order; junction bases with no gene match: 4. CDR3 region: CASSQDPGLAGSTDTQYF. CDR3 nucleotide sequence: TGTGCCAGCAGCCAAGATCCCGGACTAGCGGGAAGCACAGATACGCAGTATTTT.

The chain combines TRBV7-9 with TRBJ2-1, with 14 positions matching TRBD2. With 7 bases clipped from V and 15 bases from J, the junction kept 14 bases outside the gene matches. Germline CDR1 is SEHNR and CDR2 is FQNEAQ (reference sequence). The CDR3 consists of 15 residues. The CDR3 loop reads CASTLGPGLAGGTFF. DNA for the CDR3: TGTGCCAGCACCCTAGGGCCCGGACTAGCGGGGGGCACGTTCTTC.

The chain carries TRBV4-3 and TRBJ1-5; 7 bases are a match to TRBD1. CDR1 LGHNA and CDR2 YSLEER come from the germline V gene. Losses at the gene ends were 3 bases for V and 4 bases for J; bases not matched to a gene: 6. There are 15 residues in the CDR3. The CDR3, as DNA: TGCGCCAGCAGCCAGGGCATACAGGGGAATCAGCCCCAGCATTTT. Protein: CASSQGIQGNQPQHF.

The chain combines TRBV6-4 with TRBJ2-1; tentatively, D is TRBD2 (6 bases). The CDR3 is made up of 15 amino acids. Trimming took off 5 bases at V and 9 bases at J, with 20 bases between the two ends. Germline CDR1 is MRHNA and CDR2 is SNTAGT. Written as DNA, the CDR3 is TGTGCCAGCAGTTACGGTGGGGGGAATATTGGTGAGCAGTTCTTC. Its translation: CASSYGGGNIGEQFF.

V gene TRBV6-5 combines with J gene TRBJ2-1; no clear D gene. The CDR3 has 11 residues. V was clipped by 2 bases and J by 9 bases, with 5 bases between them. Germline loops: CDR1 MNHEY, CDR2 SVGAGI. The CDR3 loop is CASSYLREQFF. The DNA of the CDR3 is TGTGCCAGCAGTTACCTGCGTGAGCAGTTCTTC.

The chain has TRBV2 and TRBJ1-5, with TRBD1 matching 8 bases. Germline CDR1 SNHLY, CDR2 FYNNEI. V gave up 8 bases and J gave up 4 bases; unmatched junction bases: 4. The CDR3 loop spans 13 amino acids. CDR3 in DNA: TGTGCCAGCCGGGGACAGGCTAATCAGCCCCAGCATTTT. It is translated as CASRGQANQPQHF.

This sequence joins TRBV7-9 and TRBJ1-6; D gene ambiguous. Deletions cut 1 base from V and 7 bases from J, with 17 bases between. CDR1 SEHNR and CDR2 FQNEAQ come from the germline V gene (reference sequence). CDR3 length: 17 residues. The CDR3 sequence: CASSLDGAPGMNSPLHF. In DNA, the CDR3 is TGTGCCAGCAGCTTAGATGGCGCGCCCGGGATGAATTCACCCCTCCACTTT. Together with reference TRBV7-9 and TRBJ1-6, the CDR3 gives the full variable domain: DTGVSQNPRHKITKRGQNVTFRCDPISEHNRLYWYRQTLGQGPEFLTYFQNEAQLEKSRLLSDRFSAERPKGSFSTLEIQRTEQGDSAMYLCASSLDGAPGMNSPLHFGNGTRLTVT.

The V and J genes are TRBV15 and TRBJ1-3; 7 bases agree with TRBD1. V shed 3 bases and J 0 bases; nucleotides not matched to a gene: 5. Germline CDR1 and CDR2: LNHNV and YYDKDF (reference sequence). The CDR3 totals 16 residues. The CDR3 nucleotides read TGTGCCACCAGCAGCGACACAGGGGACTCTGGAAACACCATATATTTT. Encoded protein: CATSSDTGDSGNTIYF.

V and J are TRBV9 and TRBJ1-6; 7 bases agree with TRBD1. Germline values: CDR1 SGDLS, CDR2 YYNGEE. Unmatched junction bases numbered 16, after V lost 3 bases and J lost 7 bases. This CDR3 is built from 18 residues. In DNA form, the CDR3 reads TGTGCCAGCAGCGGAGGGGGATCGTGGGGACAGACCAATTCACCCCTCCACTTT. Amino acids: CASSGGGSWGQTNSPLHF.

The chain employs TRBV9 and TRBJ2-1, with a possible D match to TRBD2 (5 bases). CDR3 size: 15 residues. Germline V gene lookup returns CDR1 SGDLS and CDR2 YYNGEE. The germline V and J ends were trimmed by 0 bases and 8 bases, with 15 bases remaining between them. Here the CDR3 DNA reads TGTGCCAGCAGCGTAGGAGGAGGTAGATATTATGAGCAGTTCTTC. Its translation: CASSVGGGRYYEQFF.